The clone carrying this TCR beta chain was seen a few times. One end of the junction varies from germline; a read error may be responsible. This entry comes from a study of T-cell reconstitution after alpha-beta-depleted transplantation in children. From germline, CDR1 is SGHRS and CDR2 YFSETQ. The CDR3 is 14 amino acids. Unique molecular identifiers were built into the TCRbeta library. TCRdb itself ran the PCR reads through MiXCR, one entry per CDR3 protein. The table lists 450,000 to 600,000 distinct CDR3 sequences, around a third of them singletons. This specimen was PBMCs from the stem cell graft donor, taken from the stem cell graft. The V gene is TRBV5-1, the J gene TRBJ2-5; 8 nucleotides agree with TRBD2. This receptor was obtained from a human donor who donated a stem cell graft to a child with aplastic anemia. CDR3 protein: CASSFSGSAETRYF. The DNA of the CDR3 is TGCGCCAGCAGTTTCAGCGGGAGTGCTGAGACCCGGTACTTC.